This record looks at one TCR beta chain sequence and its context. These data come from a study of CD8+ T cells in alopecia areata. The CDR3 length is 15 residues. V was cut by 2 bases and J by 6 bases, with 15 bases left in between. In germline, CDR1 is MNHEY, CDR2 SMNVEV (reference sequence). Extracted RNA was reverse transcribed, and the resulting cDNA served as sequencing template. Here immunoSEQ multiplex PCR was the method, and the copy in TCRdb shows in-frame clones only, minus some. The sample has 120,000 to 150,000 clones, 62% seen once; the top ten hold 30% to 45%. Sorting of PBMCs yielded the CD4+ and CD8+ T cells.

Sequencing used CD8+ T cells sorted from blood. The source is a human donor in good health. The chain joins TRBV27 to TRBJ2-3; D may match TRBD1 or TRBD2 (6 bases each). The CDR3 loop is CASSLAGPGADTQYF. CDR3 DNA sequence: TGTGCCAGCAGTTTAGCGGGGCCGGGGGCGGATACGCAGTATTTT.